Listed below are T cell receptor beta chains from one sample, sequenced in a study of neurological immune-mediated disorders. TCRdb called the 5' RACE reads again in MiXCR, with one record for every CDR3 protein. This sample has some 25,000 distinct CDR3 sequences, with roughly 7% found just once. Sequencing was done on a sample of PBMCs. The receptors shown here come from a woman aged 40-49 years in good health. Both conserved end residues are part of each CDR3. D genes are given only for firm matches. Size is stated as once, few, many or a size class.

CDR3nt	CDR3aa	abundance	d_gene	v_gene	j_gene
TGCAGCGTTGAAGTTGGAACCCGCACAGATACGCAGTATTTT	CSVEVGTRTDTQYF	many	.	TRBV29-1	TRBJ2-3
TGCAGTGCTAGAGATTTCGACAGGAGCCAAGAGACCCAGTACTTC	CSARDFDRSQETQYF	many	.	TRBV20-1	TRBJ2-5
TGCAGCGTCATTCTAGCGCCAAGCACAGATACGCAGTATTTT	CSVILAPSTDTQYF	many	.	TRBV29-1	TRBJ2-3
TGTGCCAGCAGCACCCGGACAGGGTCATCCCCTTACAATGAGCAGTTCTTC	CASSTRTGSSPYNEQFF	many	TRBD1	TRBV11-3	TRBJ2-1
TGTGCCAGCAGCGAGGACAGGGACGAGCAGTACTTC	CASSEDRDEQYF	many	TRBD1	TRBV7-2	TRBJ2-7
TGTGCCAGCAGCCGAGGGAGGACACTGAACACTGAAGCTTTCTTT	CASSRGRTLNTEAFF	medium-sized	.	TRBV7-8	TRBJ1-1
TGCAGTGCTGGGGGGACAGGGGATCAAGAGACCCAGTACTTC	CSAGGTGDQETQYF	many	TRBD1	TRBV20-1	TRBJ2-5
TGTGCCAGCAGCTTGTTAACAGTGCCCTTCGACGGCTACACCTTC	CASSLLTVPFDGYTF	many	.	TRBV5-5	TRBJ1-2
TGCAGTGCCCCGGACAGGCTCGGGACAGATACGCAGTATTTT	CSAPDRLGTDTQYF	many	TRBD1	TRBV20-1	TRBJ2-3
TGTGCCAGTAGTGATTCAGAGGGGGGGGCTCAGCCCCAGCATTTT	CASSDSEGGAQPQHF	many	.	TRBV6-1	TRBJ1-5
TGTGCCAGCTCGCTGACTAGCGCTTACTACGAGCAGTACTTC	CASSLTSAYYEQYF	many	TRBD2	TRBV18	TRBJ2-7
TGTGCCACCAGCAGATCTCTCGGGGGAGGGGGCCAAGAGACCCAGTACTTC	CATSRSLGGGGQETQYF	many	.	TRBV15	TRBJ2-5
TGTGCCAGCAGCTTGTACCTAAACACCGGGGAGCTGTTTTTT	CASSLYLNTGELFF	many	.	TRBV5-6	TRBJ2-2
TGCAGTGCTAGAGGGGCTAGCGGGAAGGAAGAGACCCAGTACTTC	CSARGASGKEETQYF	many	TRBD2	TRBV20-1	TRBJ2-5
TGTGCCAGCAGCTTAGTGAGCACTGAAGCTTTCTTT	CASSLVSTEAFF	medium-sized	.	TRBV7-9	TRBJ1-1
TGCAGTGCGACCCCACAGGGTAAAGGGGAGACCCAGTACTTC	CSATPQGKGETQYF	many	.	TRBV20-1	TRBJ2-5
TGTGCCAGCAGTTACCGGGGCTTCTCCTACGAGCAGTACTTC	CASSYRGFSYEQYF	many	.	TRBV6-5	TRBJ2-7